Detailed here is one T cell receptor beta chain. This clonotype has a handful of counts. Its antigen is still unknown. Base qualities are not at hand, and no much larger clone is one base apart. The treatment or condition tag for this specimen amounts to: live attenuated yellow fever vaccine strain. A standard Ficoll-Paque protocol was used to isolate PBMCs from peripheral blood. CD4 and CD8 T-cell fractions were isolated with Dynabeads CD4 and CD8 positive selection kits. RNA was extracted with TriZol from bulk PBMCs, CD4 and CD8 fractions, and dextramer-positive and dextramer-negative fractions. The instrument given in TCRdb is Illumina NovaSeq 6000. TCR cDNA was synthesized by 5'RACE template switching, which introduced a universal primer site and unique molecular identifiers. Priming of cDNA synthesis was performed from both the TCR alpha and TCR beta constant segments. Libraries were amplified in two PCR steps, with sample barcodes and sequencing adapters added in the second step. Sequencing of libraries was done on Illumina HiSeq 2500 (2x100 bp) or NovaSeq (2x150 bp). Under the source paper's analysis protocol: MIGEC was used to demultiplex reads and collapse the reads into UMI consensus sequences, and MiXCR was used for V(D)J alignment. Vaccine-responding clonotypes were identified with edgeR using replicate PBMC samples, with FDR below 0.01 and a log2 fold change above 5 up to day 15 being required. Each bulk clonotype was labeled CD4 or CD8 based on which sequenced repertoire, CD4 or CD8, contained the clonotype at higher abundance. Starting from the raw public reads, TCRdb applied fastp trimming at Q25, assembled clones with MiXCR and retained in-frame beta chains. Every CDR3 protein is listed once, alongside the most common genes and DNA of its rows. These V and J calls are TCRdb output, not the study's own analysis. Within this sample are approximately 300,000 distinct CDR3 sequences, with roughly 10% of them counted one time only. 3.3% of the sample is taken by the ten largest.

The sample belongs to a study of T cells after yellow fever vaccination (dated by TCRdb to between 2017 and 2020). About the investigation overall: Libraries from fractions with low cell numbers were prepared with the SMART-Seq v4 Ultra Low Input RNA kit. The cohort comprised two healthy male donors, one aged 18 to 29 and one aged 30 to 40 years. Bulk TCR alpha and beta repertoires were sequenced longitudinally to track T-cell clones before and after primary and booster YFV17D yellow fever vaccination. Blood samples were taken at several timepoints before and after primary and secondary immunization, and bulk PBMC replicates and cell subsets were isolated.

The CDR3 starts with the cysteine, ends with the phenylalanine, and has 12 residues. The retained sequence is limited to the CDR3, 36 bases, with the frame set at the first base. Based on the germline V gene, the CDR1 and CDR2 sequences are ENHRY and SYGVKD. V is clipped by 4 bases and J by 13 bases, and the sequence between their germline boundaries is 13 bases long. What the study reported, not specific to this receptor: Because abundant contaminating clonotypes from the bulk population could be contained in FACS-sorted repertoires, computational filtering was required. The secondary T-cell response was weaker than the primary response but faster, peaking on day 5 instead of day 15. A small fraction of clonotypes showed up in both the CD4 and CD8 compartments, probably as a result of convergent recombination. The study included only a couple of donors, which limits how far the findings can be generalized. After the booster, most of the clones that had expanded following primary vaccination were detected again (about 95% of CD4 and around 88% of CD8), which suggests that memory was broadly maintained.

The receptor was isolated from a young man who received the YFV17D yellow fever vaccine. The material was CD4+ T cells sorted from PBMCs, obtained 45 days after the yellow fever booster vaccination. This chain is built from TRBV10-3 and TRBJ1-4, with TRBD1 perhaps the D gene, on 5 matching bases. The CDR3 here reads CAISGSGPRLFF. The DNA sequence is given as TGTGCCATCAGTGGCTCAGGGCCTCGACTGTTTTTT.